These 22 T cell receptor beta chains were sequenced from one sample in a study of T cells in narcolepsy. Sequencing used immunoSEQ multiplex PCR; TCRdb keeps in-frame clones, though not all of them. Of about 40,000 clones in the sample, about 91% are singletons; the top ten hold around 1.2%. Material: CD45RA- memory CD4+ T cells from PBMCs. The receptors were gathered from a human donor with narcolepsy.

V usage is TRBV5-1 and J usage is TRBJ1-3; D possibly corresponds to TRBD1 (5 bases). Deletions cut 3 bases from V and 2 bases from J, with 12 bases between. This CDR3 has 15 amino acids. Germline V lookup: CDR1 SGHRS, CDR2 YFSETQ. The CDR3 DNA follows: TGCGCCAGCAGCTCGGCCCCAGGGACTGGAAACACCATATATTTT. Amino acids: CASSSAPGTGNTIYF.

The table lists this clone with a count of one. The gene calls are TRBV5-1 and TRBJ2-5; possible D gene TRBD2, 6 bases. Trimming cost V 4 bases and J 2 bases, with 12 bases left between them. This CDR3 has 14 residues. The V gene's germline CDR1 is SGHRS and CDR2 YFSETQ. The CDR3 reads CASSPGGRQETQYF. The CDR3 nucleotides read TGCGCCAGCAGCCCCGGGGGTCGACAAGAGACCCAGTACTTC.

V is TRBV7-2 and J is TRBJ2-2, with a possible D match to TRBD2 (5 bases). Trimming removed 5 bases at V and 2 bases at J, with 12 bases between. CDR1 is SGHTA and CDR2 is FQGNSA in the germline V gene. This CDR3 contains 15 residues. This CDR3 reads CASSRGRINTGELFF. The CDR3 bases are TGTGCCAGCAGCCGTGGGAGAATCAACACCGGGGAGCTGTTTTTT.

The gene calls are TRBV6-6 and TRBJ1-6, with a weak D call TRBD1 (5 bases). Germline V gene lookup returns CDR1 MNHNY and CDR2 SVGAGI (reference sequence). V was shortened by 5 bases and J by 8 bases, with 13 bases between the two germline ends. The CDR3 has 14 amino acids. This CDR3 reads CASSPGPDYSPLHF. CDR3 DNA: TGTGCCAGCAGTCCAGGGCCGGATTATTCACCCCTCCACTTT.

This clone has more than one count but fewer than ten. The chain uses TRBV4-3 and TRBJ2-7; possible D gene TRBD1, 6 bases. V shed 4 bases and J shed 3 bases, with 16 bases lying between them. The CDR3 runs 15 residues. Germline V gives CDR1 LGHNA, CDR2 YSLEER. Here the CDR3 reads CASSLTPDSDYEQYF. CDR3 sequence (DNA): TGCGCCAGCAGCCTAACTCCGGACAGTGACTACGAGCAGTACTTC.

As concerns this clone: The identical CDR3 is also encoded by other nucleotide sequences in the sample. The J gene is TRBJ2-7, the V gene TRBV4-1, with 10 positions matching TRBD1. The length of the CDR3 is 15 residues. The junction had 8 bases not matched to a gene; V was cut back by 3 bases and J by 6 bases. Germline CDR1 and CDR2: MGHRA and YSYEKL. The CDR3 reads CASSQRDRGWGEQYF. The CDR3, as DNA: TGCGCCAGCAGCCAGAGGGACAGGGGTTGGGGCGAGCAGTACTTC.

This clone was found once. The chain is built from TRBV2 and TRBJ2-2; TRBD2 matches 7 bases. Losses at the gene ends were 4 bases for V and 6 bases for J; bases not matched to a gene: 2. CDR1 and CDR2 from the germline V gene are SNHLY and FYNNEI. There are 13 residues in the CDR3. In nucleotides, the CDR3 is TGTGCCAGCAGTGGGGAGGGCGCCGGGGAGCTGTTTTTT. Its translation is CASSGEGAGELFF.

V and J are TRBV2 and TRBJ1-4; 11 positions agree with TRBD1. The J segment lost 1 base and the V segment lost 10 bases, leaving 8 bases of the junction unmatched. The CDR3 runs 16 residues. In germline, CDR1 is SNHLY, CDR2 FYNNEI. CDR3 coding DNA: TGTGCCACCTCAAAGGACAGGGGGCAAACTAATGAAAAACTGTTTTTT. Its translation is CATSKDRGQTNEKLFF.

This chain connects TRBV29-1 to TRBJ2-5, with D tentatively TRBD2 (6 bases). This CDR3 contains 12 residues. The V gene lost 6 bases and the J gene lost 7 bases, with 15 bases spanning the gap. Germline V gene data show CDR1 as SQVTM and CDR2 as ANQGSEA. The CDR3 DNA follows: TGCAGCGTCGGAGGGGTAAGCGGGACCCAGTACTTC. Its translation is CSVGGVSGTQYF.

The CDR3, as DNA: TGTGCCAGCAGGCGGGAAATAGAGACCCAGTACTTC. Amino acids: CASRREIETQYF. This sequence joins TRBV6-6 and TRBJ2-5; D might be TRBD2 (6 bases). V was pared by 6 bases and J by 4 bases, with 9 bases between. The CDR3 sequence is 12 residues long. In germline, CDR1 is MNHNY, CDR2 SVGAGI (reference sequence).

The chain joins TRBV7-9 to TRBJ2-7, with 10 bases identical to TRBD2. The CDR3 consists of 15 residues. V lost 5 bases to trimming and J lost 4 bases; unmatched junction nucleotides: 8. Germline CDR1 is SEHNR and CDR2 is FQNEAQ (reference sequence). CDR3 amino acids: CASSLLAGASYEQYF. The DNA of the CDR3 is TGTGCCAGCAGCCTTCTAGCGGGAGCTTCATACGAGCAGTACTTC.

The DNA of the CDR3 is TGCAGCGTGAGGGGACGCGACCCTAATCCCTACGAGCAGTACTTC. Translating it yields CSVRGRDPNPYEQYF. This chain uses TRBV29-1 with TRBJ2-7, with D perhaps given as TRBD1 or TRBD2 (5 bases each). Trimming cost V 6 bases and J 2 bases, with 20 bases left between them. The CDR3 length is 15 residues. Germline CDR1 reads SQVTM; CDR2 reads ANQGSEA.

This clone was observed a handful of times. CDR3 bases: TGCGCCAGCAGCTTGGCCGTTCTTGGCAGGAACACTGAAGCTTTCTTT. Translation gives CASSLAVLGRNTEAFF. The chain links TRBV5-1 to TRBJ1-1; the D is unclear. V dropped 0 bases and J dropped 1 base, with 13 bases sitting between them. Germline V CDR1 and CDR2: SGHRS, YFSETQ. CDR3 size: 16 residues.

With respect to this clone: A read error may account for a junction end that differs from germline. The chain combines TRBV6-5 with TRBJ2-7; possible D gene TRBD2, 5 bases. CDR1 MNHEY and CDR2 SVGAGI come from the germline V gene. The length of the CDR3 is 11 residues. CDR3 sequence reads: CVSRRGMEQYF. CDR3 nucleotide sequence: TGTGTCAGCAGACGGGGTATGGAGCAGTACTTC.

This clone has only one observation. CDR3 residues: CASSMSSSGANVLTF. In DNA form, the CDR3 reads TGTGCCAGTAGTATGTCAAGCTCTGGGGCCAACGTCCTGACTTTC. The chain uses TRBV19 and TRBJ2-6; D gene ambiguous. Deletions cut 3 bases from V and 0 bases from J, with 6 bases between. CDR3 size: 15 residues. CDR1 is LNHDA and CDR2 is SQIVND in the germline V gene (reference sequence).

The CDR3 loop is CASSVAAGGQETQYF. The CDR3 coding sequence is TGTGCCAGCAGCGTGGCAGCGGGGGGCCAAGAGACCCAGTACTTC. This chain joins TRBV9 and TRBJ2-5, with TRBD2 matching over 9 bases. The CDR3 has 15 amino acids. Germline V gene lookup returns CDR1 SGDLS and CDR2 YYNGEE. Trimming took 2 bases from V and 1 from J; bases not matched to a gene: 3.

The CDR3 reads CASRIFGGSNYEQYF. CDR3 nucleotide sequence: TGTGCCAGCAGGATCTTTGGGGGTTCAAACTACGAGCAGTACTTC. This sequence joins TRBV2 and TRBJ2-7; tentatively, D is TRBD1 or TRBD2 (5 bases each). The V gene's germline CDR1 is SNHLY and CDR2 FYNNEI. The CDR3 has 15 amino acids. Trimming cost V 6 bases and J 3 bases, with 18 bases left between them.

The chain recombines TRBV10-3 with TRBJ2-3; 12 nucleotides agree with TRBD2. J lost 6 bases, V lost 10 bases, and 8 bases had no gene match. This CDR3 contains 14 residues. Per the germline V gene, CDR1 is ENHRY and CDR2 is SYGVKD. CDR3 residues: CATGLAGLGDTQYF. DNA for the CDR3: TGTGCCACAGGACTAGCGGGGCTGGGGGATACGCAGTATTTT.

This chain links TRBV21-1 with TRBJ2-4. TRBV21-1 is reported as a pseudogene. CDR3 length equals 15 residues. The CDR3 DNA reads TGTGCCAGCAGCAAAGGAGGGGGGGCCAAAAACATTCAGTACTTC. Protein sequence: CASSKGGGAKNIQYF.

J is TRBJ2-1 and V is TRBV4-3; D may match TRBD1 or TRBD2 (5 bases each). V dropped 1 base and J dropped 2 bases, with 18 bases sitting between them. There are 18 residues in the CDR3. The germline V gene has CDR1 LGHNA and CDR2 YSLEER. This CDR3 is CASSQVESREGAYNEQFF. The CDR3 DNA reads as TGCGCCAGCAGCCAAGTTGAAAGCCGGGAAGGGGCCTACAATGAGCAGTTCTTC.

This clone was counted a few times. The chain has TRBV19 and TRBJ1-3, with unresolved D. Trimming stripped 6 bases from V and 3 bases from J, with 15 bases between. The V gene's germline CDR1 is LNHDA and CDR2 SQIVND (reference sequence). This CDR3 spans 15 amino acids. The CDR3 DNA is TGTGCCAGTAGGGCCGGGTCGGCTGATGGAAACACCATATATTTT. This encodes CASRAGSADGNTIYF.

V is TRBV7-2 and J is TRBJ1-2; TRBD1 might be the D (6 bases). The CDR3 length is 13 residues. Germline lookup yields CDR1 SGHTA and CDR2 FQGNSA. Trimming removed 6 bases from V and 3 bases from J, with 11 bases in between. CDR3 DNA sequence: TGTGCCAGCAGAACAGGGAATGACTATGGCTACACCTTC. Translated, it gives CASRTGNDYGYTF.